This T cell receptor beta chain was found in a study of cytomegalovirus exposure and HLA in healthy donors. As for the study in general: The 95 to 150 validation repertoires used a platform that matched the one used for the 600 to 700 first-cohort repertoires, as a later analysis reported. Study observations and caveats: Cytomegalovirus status was reportedly diagnosed by the classifier with high sensitivity and specificity. The study recorded 160 or so TCR beta chains that were cytomegalovirus-associated.

Only in-frame clones appear in the TCRdb table, and some are missing; sequencing was by immunoSEQ multiplex PCR. The table lists about 110,000 clones, approximately 94% of them singletons. The donors formed part of the approximately 120-subject validation cohort, distinct from the roughly 630-subject first cohort. Points on this clone: Its antigen is undetermined.

Germline V lookup: CDR1 SEHNR, CDR2 FQNEAQ (reference sequence). The CDR3 spans 17 residues. V was trimmed by 5 bases and J by 3 bases, leaving 21 bases between them. The sequencing input was PBMCs. This chain uses TRBV7-9 with TRBJ2-3; D is ambiguous. The source is a woman aged 18-30 years in good health and CMV-seronegative. DNA of the CDR3: TGTGCCAGCAGCCCCACATACCAGTCCCCGTTGACAGATACGCAGTATTTT. This codes for CASSPTYQSPLTDTQYF.